The TCR beta chain described here comes from a study of T cell responses to AZD1222 COVID-19 vaccine. TCRdb keeps only in-frame clones here, not all; method: immunoSEQ multiplex PCR. Of 80,000 to 95,000 clones detected, around 87% appear once; the ten largest clones hold roughly 4.8%. General study results and limits: Repertoire sampling was restricted to post-peak T cell response timepoints.

Concerning this clone: Its antigen remains unknown.

The TCR comes from an adult in good health. The input for sequencing was peripheral blood, taken on day 0 of MenACWY control vaccination.

The CDR3 DNA is TGTGCCAGCAGCTCAGTCAACCTCCTTAACACTGAAGCTTTCTTT. Amino acids: CASSSVNLLNTEAFF. The chain couples TRBV7-6 to TRBJ1-1; no clear D gene. CDR3 length: 15 residues. The germline CDR1 and CDR2 sequences are SGHVS and FNYEAQ. V was cut by 4 bases and J by 2 bases, with 14 bases left in between.